This TCR beta chain appears in the sequencing data of a study of glioma-infiltrating T cells. Ten or more counts support this clonotype. Its antigen is unknown. Study observations and caveats: Gliomas, especially low-grade, showed above-expected tissue-blood divergence; non-neoplastic patients showed below. Only very few CDR3 sequences appeared in both tissue and blood.

Amplification of TCR alpha and beta CDR3 regions from RNA used iRepertoire nested multiplex PCR. In TCRdb, the multiplex PCR reads were re-called with MiXCR into one record per CDR3 protein. The table records approximately 140,000 distinct CDR3 sequences, around 25% of them present only once. With 1 base clipped from V and 2 bases from J, the junction kept 6 bases outside the gene matches. Germline V lookup: CDR1 KGHDR, CDR2 SFDVKD. The CDR3 loop spans 16 amino acids. The TCR comes from a human donor with low-grade glioma or glioblastoma, undergoing nonglioma brain surgery, or in good health (not recorded which). The chain joins TRBV24-1 to TRBJ2-5, with TRBD1 matching 7 bases. Source material: glioma tissue, nonneoplastic brain tissue, or PBMCs (not recorded which). The CDR3 DNA reads as TGTGCCACCAGTGATTTCCGGACAGGCATACAAGAGACCCAGTACTTC. It translates to CATSDFRTGIQETQYF.